Listed below are T cell receptor beta chains from one sample, sequenced in a study of OX40 agonist ivuxolimab in advanced cancers. Clones were read by immunoSEQ multiplex PCR, and TCRdb kept only the in-frame ones, dropping some. The repertoire has 15,000 to 25,000 clones, 68% of them found once; the top ten carry more than 9.5%. The sample consisted of CD4+ or CD8+ T cells sorted from blood, taken in a trial of the OX40 agonist ivuxolimab. The source is an adult with an advanced solid tumor such as melanoma, head and neck, liver or kidney cancer. The CDR3 runs from the conserved cysteine through the conserved F or W. The order of the fields is V gene, clone size, CDR3 protein. Not all rows give a size; the values are once, few, many and, for expanded clones, a class.

>TRBV28|once
CASSLNWDNNQPQHF
>TRBV7-4|.
CASSSGRQGVTEAFF
>TRBV29-1|medium-sized
CSVVDPGATEAFF
>TRBV28|.
CASSLLGQAYVAEAFF
>TRBV6-5|.
CASRLQGAAREQYF
>TRBV25-1|.
CASSDRVPGLLTLKQFF
>TRBV7-2|few
CQVGFLAGSSEQYF
>TRBV4-2|.
CASSQDELAGEDSTQYF
>TRBV5-6|few
CASSFGGSSYEQYF
>TRBV5-1|.
CASSLVAGRGNEQFF
>TRBV4-1|.
CASSQVVSGDTQYF
>TRBV4-1|.
CASSQDRLGAGGSNTQYF
>TRBV28|few
CASSLFRLGQLVETQYF
>TRBV6-6|.
CASSYDLTWVQETQYF
>TRBV5-1|few
CASSWPRDRATGELFF
>TRBV5-1|.
CASSLTGGLSEQYF
>TRBV7-6|.
CASSLATGQGSYEQYF
>TRBV28|.
CASSLTGTMTYNEQFF
>TRBV4-1|.
CASSQPPGTGVEKLFF
>TRBV5-1|.
CASSSEPGTPYEQYF
>TRBV4-2|.
CASSQDETENTGELFF
>TRBV6-5|.
CASQSWREEDTEAFF
>TRBV6-6|.
CASSPGEAATYEQYF
>TRBV2|.
CAGSDGAYEQYF
>TRBV6-5|.
CASSPGPFGQPQHF
>TRBV6-6|.
CASSYGQSNQPQHF
>TRBV19|.
CASLSWNIQYF
>TRBV28|.
CASQALLYQETQYF
>TRBV13|.
CASSLGRGGADTQYF
>TRBV2|.
CASSERETIKNIQYF
>TRBV28|.
CASSYSGSFYEQYF
>TRBV27|.
CASSLSLGIAYTGELFF
>TRBV27|.
CASSLRPTYEQYF
>TRBV5-1|few
CASSFEPTSASYEQYF
>TRBV6-5|.
CASSPLSGSTDTQYF
>TRBV2|.
CASRGVSPEQYF
>TRBV28|.
CASSYRGRHEQYF
>TRBV4-1|many
CASSHGAGGILETQYF
>TRBV2|.
CASSEAGTSFTDTQYF
>TRBV7-6|.
CASSLTYQETQYF
>TRBV5-1|.
CASSKKGWGTDTQYF
>TRBV6-4|.
CASSMGETGELFF
>TRBV19|.
CASSPLAGYQETQYF
>TRBV15|.
CATEGTGGENTIYF
>TRBV6-5|.
CASSSGSGSYEQYF